What follows describes a single T cell receptor (beta chain). Deletions cut 6 bases from V and 3 bases from J, with 6 bases between. Germline CDR1 reads MNHEY; CDR2 reads SMNVEV (reference sequence). The CDR3 spans 12 residues. Followed longitudinally, the Seattle patients had been enrolled during active infection. This sample is drawn from a study of blood T cell repertoires in COVID-19. Study-wide background: COVID-19 samples collected from the United States, Italy and Spain covered acute and convalescent phases. T cells, B-cell-depleted T cells, or PBMCs supplied cDNA or gDNA.

Original analysis: Researchers report that nucleated cell counts were estimated from reference gene primer amplification. The table came from immunoSEQ multiplex PCR; TCRdb's copy has only in-frame clones and leaves some out. The V and J calls and clone size come from that table; D and trimming were worked out from the DNA. The data show about 170,000 clones, around 92% seen once. This chain joins TRBV27 and TRBJ1-5; D is undetermined. The TCR sequence derives from a young man with COVID-19, enrolled during active disease. Sequencing input: peripheral blood. For the CDR3, the DNA is TGTGCCAGCAGCGAACTCAATCAGCCCCAGCATTTT. Protein product: CASSELNQPQHF.